This T cell receptor (beta chain) was obtained from a study of T cell repertoires in cytomegalovirus infection. The CDR3 extends over 15 amino acids. Per germline, CDR1 SGHTA and CDR2 FQGNSA. V lost 1 base and J 6 bases, leaving 13 bases between the germline ends. TCRdb independently ran MiXCR on the reads; one entry per CDR3 protein. The table lists approximately 250,000 distinct CDR3 sequences, roughly 12% of them singletons. This clonotype was seen at least ten times. The sequence came from a human donor in good health (CMV status not recorded). Some clones in this sample may be carry-over from other donors' samples. The chain uses TRBV7-2 and TRBJ1-5; the D gene is possibly TRBD1 (5 bases). Sample: PBMCs. The CDR3 spells CASSLVGAGIQPQHF. The DNA of the CDR3 is TGTGCCAGCAGCTTAGTAGGGGCTGGGATTCAGCCCCAGCATTTT.